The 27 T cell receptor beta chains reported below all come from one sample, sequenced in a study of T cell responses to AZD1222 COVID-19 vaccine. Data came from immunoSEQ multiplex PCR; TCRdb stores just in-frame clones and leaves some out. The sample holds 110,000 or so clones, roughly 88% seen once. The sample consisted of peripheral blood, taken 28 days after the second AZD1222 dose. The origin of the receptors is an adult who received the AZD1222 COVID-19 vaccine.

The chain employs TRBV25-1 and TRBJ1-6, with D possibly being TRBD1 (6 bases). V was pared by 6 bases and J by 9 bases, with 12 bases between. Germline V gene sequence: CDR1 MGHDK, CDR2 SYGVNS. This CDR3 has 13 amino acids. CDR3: CASRDSGGSPLHF. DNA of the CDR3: TGTGCCAGCAGGGACAGCGGAGGTTCACCCCTCCACTTT.

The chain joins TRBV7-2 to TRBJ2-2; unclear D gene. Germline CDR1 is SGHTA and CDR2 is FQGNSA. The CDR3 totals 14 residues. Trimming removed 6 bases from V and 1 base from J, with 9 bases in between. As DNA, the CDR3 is TGTGCCAGCAGTCTTCGAATGAACACCGGGGAGCTGTTTTTT. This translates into CASSLRMNTGELFF.

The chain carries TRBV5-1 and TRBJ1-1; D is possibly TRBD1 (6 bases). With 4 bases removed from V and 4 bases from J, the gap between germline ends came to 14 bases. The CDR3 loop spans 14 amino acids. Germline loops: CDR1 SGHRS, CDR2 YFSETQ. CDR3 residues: CASSQQGIRTEAFF. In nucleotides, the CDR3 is TGCGCCAGCAGCCAGCAGGGGATCCGCACTGAAGCTTTCTTT.

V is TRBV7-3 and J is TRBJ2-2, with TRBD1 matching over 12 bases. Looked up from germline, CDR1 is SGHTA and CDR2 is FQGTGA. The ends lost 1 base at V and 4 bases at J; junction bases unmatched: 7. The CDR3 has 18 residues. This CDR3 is CASSLKGTGGAGTGELFF. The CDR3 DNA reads TGTGCCAGCAGCTTAAAAGGGACAGGGGGCGCGGGCACCGGGGAGCTGTTTTTT.

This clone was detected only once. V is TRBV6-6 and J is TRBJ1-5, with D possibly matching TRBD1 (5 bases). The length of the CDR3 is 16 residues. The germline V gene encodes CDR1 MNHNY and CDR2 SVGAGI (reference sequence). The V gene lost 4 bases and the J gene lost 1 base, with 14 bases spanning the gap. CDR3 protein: CASSLRQGSSNQPQHF. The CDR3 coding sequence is TGTGCCAGCAGTTTAAGGCAGGGTTCCAGCAATCAGCCCCAGCATTTT.

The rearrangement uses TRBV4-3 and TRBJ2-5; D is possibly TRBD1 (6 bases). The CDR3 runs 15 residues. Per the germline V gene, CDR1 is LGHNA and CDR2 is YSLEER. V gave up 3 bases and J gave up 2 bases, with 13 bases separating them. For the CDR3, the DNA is TGCGCCAGCAGCCATCACGGCACAGGGCAAGAGACCCAGTACTTC. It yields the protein CASSHHGTGQETQYF.

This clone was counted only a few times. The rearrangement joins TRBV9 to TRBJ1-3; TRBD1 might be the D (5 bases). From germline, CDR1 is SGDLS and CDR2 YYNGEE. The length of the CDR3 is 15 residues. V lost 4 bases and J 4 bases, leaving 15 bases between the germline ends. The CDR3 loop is CASSLRGTPGNTIYF. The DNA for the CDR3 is TGTGCCAGCAGCCTAAGGGGTACGCCCGGAAACACCATATATTTT.

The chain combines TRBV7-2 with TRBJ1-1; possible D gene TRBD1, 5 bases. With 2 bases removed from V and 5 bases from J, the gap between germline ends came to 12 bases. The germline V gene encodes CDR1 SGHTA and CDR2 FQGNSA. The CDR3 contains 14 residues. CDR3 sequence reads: CASSLRRAGTEAFF. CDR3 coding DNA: TGTGCCAGCAGCTTACGCAGGGCGGGGACTGAAGCTTTCTTT.

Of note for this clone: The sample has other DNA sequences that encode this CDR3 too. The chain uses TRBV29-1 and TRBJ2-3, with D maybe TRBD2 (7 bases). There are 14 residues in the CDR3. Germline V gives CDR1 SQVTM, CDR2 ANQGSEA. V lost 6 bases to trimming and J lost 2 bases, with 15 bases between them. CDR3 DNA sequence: TGCAGCGTGGGGAGGGGGGGTTCCACAGATACGCAGTATTTT. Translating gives CSVGRGGSTDTQYF.

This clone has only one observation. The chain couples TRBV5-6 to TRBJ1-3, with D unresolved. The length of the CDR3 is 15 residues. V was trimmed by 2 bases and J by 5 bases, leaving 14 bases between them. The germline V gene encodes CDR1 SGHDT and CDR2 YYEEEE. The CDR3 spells CASSFWSKQRNTIYF. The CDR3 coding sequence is TGTGCCAGCAGCTTTTGGTCAAAACAAAGAAACACCATATATTTT.

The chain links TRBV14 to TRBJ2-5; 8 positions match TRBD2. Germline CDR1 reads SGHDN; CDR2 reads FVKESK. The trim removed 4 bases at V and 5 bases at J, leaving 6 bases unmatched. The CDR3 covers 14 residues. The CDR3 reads CASSPLREGETQYF. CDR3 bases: TGTGCCAGCAGCCCCCTCCGGGAGGGGGAGACCCAGTACTTC.

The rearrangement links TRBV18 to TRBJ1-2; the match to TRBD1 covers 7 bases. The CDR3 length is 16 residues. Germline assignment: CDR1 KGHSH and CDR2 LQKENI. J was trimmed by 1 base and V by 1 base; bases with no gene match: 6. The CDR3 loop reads CASSPLPAGGNYGYTF. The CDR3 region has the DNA TGTGCCAGCTCACCACTCCCGGCAGGGGGTAACTATGGCTACACCTTC.

CDR3 coding DNA: TGTGCCATCAGTGAGAAAGGGACTAACCAAGAGACCCAGTACTTC. Its protein product is CAISEKGTNQETQYF. The chain employs TRBV10-3 and TRBJ2-5, with 7 bases identical to TRBD2. Trimming cost V 2 bases and J 0 bases; bases outside gene matches: 3. The CDR3 runs 15 residues. CDR1 and CDR2 from the germline V gene are ENHRY and SYGVKD.

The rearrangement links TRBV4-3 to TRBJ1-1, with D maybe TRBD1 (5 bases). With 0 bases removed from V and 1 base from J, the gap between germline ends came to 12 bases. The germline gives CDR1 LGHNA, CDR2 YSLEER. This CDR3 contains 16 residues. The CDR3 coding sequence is TGCGCCAGCAGCCAAGATCTAGGGGCTACGAACACTGAAGCTTTCTTT. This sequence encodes CASSQDLGATNTEAFF.

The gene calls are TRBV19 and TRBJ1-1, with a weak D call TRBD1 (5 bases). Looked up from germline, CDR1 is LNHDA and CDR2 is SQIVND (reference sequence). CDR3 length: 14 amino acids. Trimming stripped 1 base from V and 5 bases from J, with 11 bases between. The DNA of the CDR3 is TGTGCCAGTAGTATAGGATTCGGGGGGACTGAAGCTTTCTTT. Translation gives CASSIGFGGTEAFF.

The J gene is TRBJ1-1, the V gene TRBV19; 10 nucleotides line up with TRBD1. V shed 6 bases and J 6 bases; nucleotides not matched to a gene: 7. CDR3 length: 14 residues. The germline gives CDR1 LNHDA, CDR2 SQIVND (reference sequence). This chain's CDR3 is CASSDDRGRAEAFF. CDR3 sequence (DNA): TGTGCCAGTAGCGACGACAGGGGGCGGGCTGAAGCTTTCTTT. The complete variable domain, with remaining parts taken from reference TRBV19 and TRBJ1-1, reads DGGITQSPKYLFRKEGQNVTLSCEQNLNHDAMYWYRQDPGQGLRLIYYSQIVNDFQKGDIAEGYSVSREKKESFPLTVTSAQKNPTAFYLCASSDDRGRAEAFFGQGTRLTVV.

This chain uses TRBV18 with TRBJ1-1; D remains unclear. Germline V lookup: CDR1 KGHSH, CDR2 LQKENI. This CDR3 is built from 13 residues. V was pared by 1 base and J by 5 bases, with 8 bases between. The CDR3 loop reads CASSPRDGTEAFF. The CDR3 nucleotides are TGTGCCAGCTCACCACGCGACGGGACTGAAGCTTTCTTT.

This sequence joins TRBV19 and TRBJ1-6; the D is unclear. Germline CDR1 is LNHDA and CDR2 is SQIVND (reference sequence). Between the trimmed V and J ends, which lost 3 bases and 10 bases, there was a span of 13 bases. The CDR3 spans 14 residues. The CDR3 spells CASSIGNIQSPLHF. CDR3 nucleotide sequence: TGTGCCAGTAGTATCGGGAACATTCAGTCACCCCTCCACTTT.

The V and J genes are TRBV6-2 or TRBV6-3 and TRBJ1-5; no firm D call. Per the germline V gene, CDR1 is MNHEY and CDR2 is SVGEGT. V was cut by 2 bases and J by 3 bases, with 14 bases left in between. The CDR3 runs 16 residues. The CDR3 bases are TGTGCCAGCAGTTACGGTCCGCCGTATGACAATCAGCCCCAGCATTTT. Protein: CASSYGPPYDNQPQHF.

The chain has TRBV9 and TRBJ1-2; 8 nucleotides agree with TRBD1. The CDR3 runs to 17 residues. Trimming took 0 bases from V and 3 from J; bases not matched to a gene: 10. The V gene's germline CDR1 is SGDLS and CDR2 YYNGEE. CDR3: CASSVAPGTGVDYGYTF. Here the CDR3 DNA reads TGTGCCAGCAGCGTAGCGCCCGGGACAGGTGTGGACTATGGCTACACCTTC.

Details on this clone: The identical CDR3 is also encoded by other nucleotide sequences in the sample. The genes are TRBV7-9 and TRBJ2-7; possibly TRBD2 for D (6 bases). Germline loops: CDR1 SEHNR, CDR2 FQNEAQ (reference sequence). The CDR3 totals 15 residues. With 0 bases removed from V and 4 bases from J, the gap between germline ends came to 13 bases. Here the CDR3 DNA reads TGTGCCAGCAGCTTAGCGGCCGGGGGATTGTACGAGCAGTACTTC. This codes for CASSLAAGGLYEQYF.

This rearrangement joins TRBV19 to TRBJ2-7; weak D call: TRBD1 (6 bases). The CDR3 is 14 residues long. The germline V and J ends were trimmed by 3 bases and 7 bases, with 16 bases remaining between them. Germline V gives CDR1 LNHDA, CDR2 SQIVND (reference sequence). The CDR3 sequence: CASSISQGLREQYF. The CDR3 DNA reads TGTGCCAGTAGTATTTCGCAGGGGCTTCGGGAGCAGTACTTC.

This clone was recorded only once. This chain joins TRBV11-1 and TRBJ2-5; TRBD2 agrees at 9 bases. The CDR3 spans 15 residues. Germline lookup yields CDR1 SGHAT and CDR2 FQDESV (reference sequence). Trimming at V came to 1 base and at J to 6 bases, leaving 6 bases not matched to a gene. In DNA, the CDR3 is TGTGCCAGCAGCTTAGAGGGACTAGCCTCGAAGACCCAGTACTTC. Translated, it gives CASSLEGLASKTQYF.

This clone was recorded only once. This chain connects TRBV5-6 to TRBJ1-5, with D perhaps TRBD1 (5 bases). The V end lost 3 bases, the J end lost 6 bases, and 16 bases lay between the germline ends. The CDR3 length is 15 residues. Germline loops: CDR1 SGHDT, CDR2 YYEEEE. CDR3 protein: CASSWGTLQTQPQHF. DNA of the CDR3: TGTGCCAGCAGCTGGGGGACCCTGCAGACTCAGCCCCAGCATTTT.

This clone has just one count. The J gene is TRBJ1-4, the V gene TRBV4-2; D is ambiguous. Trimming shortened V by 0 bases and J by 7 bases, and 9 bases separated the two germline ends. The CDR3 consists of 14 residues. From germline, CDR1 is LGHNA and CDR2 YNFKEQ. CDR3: CASSQEKGTEKLFF. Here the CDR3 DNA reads TGTGCCAGCAGCCAAGAGAAGGGCACTGAAAAACTGTTTTTT.

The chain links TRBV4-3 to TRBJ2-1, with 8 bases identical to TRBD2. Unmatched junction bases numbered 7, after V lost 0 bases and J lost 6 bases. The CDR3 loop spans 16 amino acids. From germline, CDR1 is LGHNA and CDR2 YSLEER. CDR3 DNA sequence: TGCGCCAGCAGCCAAGATGTCGGCGGGGGGACCAATGAGCAGTTCTTC. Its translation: CASSQDVGGGTNEQFF.

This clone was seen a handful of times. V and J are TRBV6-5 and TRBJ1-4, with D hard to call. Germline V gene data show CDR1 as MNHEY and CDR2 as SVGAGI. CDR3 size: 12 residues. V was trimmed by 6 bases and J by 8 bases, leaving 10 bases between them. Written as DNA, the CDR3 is TGTGCCAGCAGGGCTGAAAAGGAAAAACTGTTTTTT. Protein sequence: CASRAEKEKLFF.